This T cell receptor beta chain was sequenced during a study of blood T cells in healthy people across ages. The authors ran a second PCR of roughly 7 to 11 cycles using a sample-barcoded 5' primer and a J-beta primer mix. TCRdb reanalysed the 5' RACE reads using MiXCR and keeps one entry per CDR3 protein. The table records some 690,000 distinct CDR3 sequences, 22% of them present only once. PBMCs were isolated at a quantity of at least 6.5 million per sample. Germline V gene data show CDR1 as DFQATT and CDR2 as SNEGSKA (reference sequence). The CDR3 loop spans 15 amino acids. V dropped 3 bases and J dropped 4; count of bases not matched to a gene: 7.

The V gene is TRBV20-1, the J gene TRBJ2-7; 12 positions agree with TRBD2. The sequence was collected from a man between 65 and 85 years old in good health. Sequencing input: blood. The CDR3 DNA reads as TGCAGTGCTAGCTCTAGCGGGGGGGCCCAGTACGAGCAGTACTTC. Residues: CSASSSGGAQYEQYF.